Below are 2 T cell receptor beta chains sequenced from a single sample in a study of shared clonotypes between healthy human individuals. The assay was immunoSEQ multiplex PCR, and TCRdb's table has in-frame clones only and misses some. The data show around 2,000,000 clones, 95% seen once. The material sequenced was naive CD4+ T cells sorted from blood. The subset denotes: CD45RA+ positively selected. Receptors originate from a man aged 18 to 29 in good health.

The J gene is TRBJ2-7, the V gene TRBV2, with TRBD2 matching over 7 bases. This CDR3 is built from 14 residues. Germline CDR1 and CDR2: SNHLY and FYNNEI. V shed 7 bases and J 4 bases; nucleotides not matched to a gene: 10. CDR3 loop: CASNAPGLSYEQYF. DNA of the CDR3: TGTGCCAGCAATGCTCCGGGACTAAGTTACGAGCAGTACTTC.

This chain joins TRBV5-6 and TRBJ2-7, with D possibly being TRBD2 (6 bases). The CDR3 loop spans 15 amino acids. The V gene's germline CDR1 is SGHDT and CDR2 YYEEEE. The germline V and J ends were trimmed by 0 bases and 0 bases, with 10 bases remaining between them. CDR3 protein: CASSLVPGSSYEQYF. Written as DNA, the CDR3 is TGTGCCAGCAGCTTGGTTCCCGGGAGCTCCTACGAGCAGTACTTC.